Listed here are 29 T cell receptor beta chains from one sample, sequenced in a study of blood T cell repertoires in COVID-19. TCRdb keeps only in-frame clones here, not all; method: immunoSEQ multiplex PCR. The sample holds about 140,000 clones, 88% seen once. Input material: peripheral blood. These receptors were collected from a human donor with COVID-19, enrolled during active disease. The donor label of this sample is uncertain.

The chain couples TRBV6-1 to TRBJ2-1, with D possibly being TRBD2 (7 bases). Per the germline V gene, CDR1 is MNHNS and CDR2 is SASEGT. There are 16 residues in the CDR3. V was pared by 3 bases and J by 4 bases, with 16 bases between. CDR3 nucleotides: TGTGCCAGCAGTGACGGAGGGGGGGGCGGGTACAATGAGCAGTTCTTC. The encoded protein is CASSDGGGGGYNEQFF.

The rearrangement uses TRBV28 and TRBJ1-2; D is perhaps TRBD1 (6 bases). V was pared by 3 bases and J by 5 bases, with 16 bases between. CDR3 length: 15 residues. Germline V gives CDR1 MDHEN, CDR2 SYDVKM. The CDR3 reads CASSFLQGQEYGYTF. Written as DNA, the CDR3 is TGTGCCAGCAGTTTCCTCCAGGGACAAGAGTATGGCTACACCTTC.

The gene calls are TRBV5-4 and TRBJ1-2; 11 bases map to TRBD1. CDR1 and CDR2 (germline): SGHNT, YYREEE (reference sequence). The V and J ends lost 1 base and 7 bases, in that order; junction bases with no gene match: 3. This CDR3 spans 14 amino acids. CDR3 DNA: TGTGCCAGCAGCTTGCTTGGGACAGGGGGTGGCTACACCTTC. This translates into CASSLLGTGGGYTF.

The DNA of the CDR3 is TGTGCCAGCGGAACAAGGACAGGGCTAACCGGGGAGCTGTTTTTT. The encoded protein is CASGTRTGLTGELFF. The rearrangement joins TRBV9 to TRBJ2-2; 8 positions agree with TRBD1. The CDR3 has 15 residues. J gave up 5 bases and V 7 bases, and 10 bases lay outside the gene matches. Germline V CDR1 and CDR2: SGDLS, YYNGEE.

The chain carries TRBV19 and TRBJ1-6; TRBD1 agrees at 8 bases. This CDR3 is built from 17 residues. Germline V CDR1 and CDR2: LNHDA, SQIVND (reference sequence). J gave up 5 bases and V 5 bases, and 11 bases lay outside the gene matches. DNA of the CDR3: TGTGCCAGTAGTGCCAGGGGGCGAGTTCCGAATAATTCACCCCTCCACTTT. It codes for CASSARGRVPNNSPLHF.

Notes on this clone: This CDR3 is missing its conserved last phenylalanine or tryptophan, likely due to a read error. The limits of the CDR3 on the DNA are not certain, so only TCRdb's listed CDR3 is given. The rearrangement links TRBV30 to TRBJ2-7; the table's D call, TRBD2, was not checked against the DNA. Germline V lookup: CDR1 GTSNPN, CDR2 SVGIG (reference sequence). Inclusive of both ends, the CDR3 amounts to 11 amino acids. The CDR3 spells CAWSVGTSGIL.

The rearrangement uses TRBV29-1 and TRBJ1-5; D is undetermined. There are 15 residues in the CDR3. The ends were cut back, 3 bases at V and 2 bases at J, with 14 bases in the middle. Germline-derived CDR1 and CDR2 are SQVTM and ANQGSEA. For the CDR3, the DNA is TGCAGCGTTGAGTGGGCAGGCCAAGGCAATCAGCCCCAGCATTTT. Protein sequence: CSVEWAGQGNQPQHF.

This chain joins TRBV13 and TRBJ2-1; D might be TRBD1 (6 bases). This CDR3 is 11 amino acids long. Germline lookup yields CDR1 PRHDT and CDR2 FYEKMQ (reference sequence). V was shortened by 5 bases and J by 10 bases, with 9 bases between the two germline ends. CDR3 DNA: TGTGCCAGCAGCAACAGGGTGGAGCAGTTCTTC. As protein: CASSNRVEQFF.

The chain recombines TRBV7-9 with TRBJ2-7, with 8 nucleotides matching TRBD2. The V gene's germline CDR1 is SEHNR and CDR2 FQNEAQ (reference sequence). The J segment lost 4 bases and the V segment lost 5 bases, leaving 7 bases of the junction unmatched. The CDR3 loop spans 14 amino acids. This chain's CDR3 is CASSPGGVGYEQYF. The CDR3 DNA is TGTGCCAGCAGCCCGGGAGGGGTTGGTTACGAGCAGTACTTC.

The chain is built from TRBV4-1 and TRBJ1-4; TRBD1 matches 7 bases. V lost 1 base to trimming and J lost 4 bases; unmatched junction nucleotides: 0. The CDR3 runs 14 residues. The germline V gene has CDR1 MGHRA and CDR2 YSYEKL. CDR3 sequence (DNA): TGCGCCAGCAGCCAAGGACAGGGTAATGAAAAACTGTTTTTT. Translated, it gives CASSQGQGNEKLFF.

This clone was recorded once. The chain has TRBV18 and TRBJ2-1, with D perhaps TRBD1 (5 bases). Trimming left V 3 bases short and J 3 bases short, with 12 bases between. There are 15 residues in the CDR3. Germline CDR1 reads KGHSH; CDR2 reads LQKENI. CDR3 sequence: CASSPRRDGYNEQFF. CDR3 sequence (DNA): TGTGCCAGCTCACCCCGCAGGGATGGCTACAATGAGCAGTTCTTC.

This chain joins TRBV5-1 and TRBJ1-5; perhaps TRBD1 as D (5 bases). The V gene lost 0 bases and the J gene lost 6 bases, with 22 bases spanning the gap. CDR1 is SGHRS, CDR2 YFSETQ, per germline. The CDR3 totals 18 residues. Here the CDR3 reads CASSLAVAREGDCQPQHF. The CDR3 coding sequence is TGCGCCAGCAGCTTGGCCGTGGCCAGGGAGGGTGATTGTCAGCCCCAGCATTTT.

This clone appeared once. The chain couples TRBV11-3 to TRBJ2-1, with D tentatively TRBD1 (5 bases). V lost 4 bases and J lost 0, with 13 bases in between. Per germline, CDR1 SGHNT and CDR2 YENEEA. CDR3 size: 16 residues. CDR3 residues: CASSSDSSRSYNEQFF. CDR3 DNA sequence: TGTGCCAGCAGCTCCGACAGCAGCCGCTCCTACAATGAGCAGTTCTTC.

The rearrangement joins TRBV11-2 to TRBJ2-7, with TRBD2 matching 7 bases. The germline gives CDR1 SGHAT, CDR2 FQNNGV. The CDR3 is 15 amino acids. J gave up 7 bases and V 4 bases, and 13 bases lay outside the gene matches. In DNA, the CDR3 is TGTGCCAGCAGCTGGGGAGGGGCGGGAGTGGGTGAGCAGTACTTC. The encoded protein is CASSWGGAGVGEQYF. The whole variable domain, remainder taken from reference TRBV11-2 and TRBJ2-7, is EAGVAQSPRYKIIEKRQSVAFWCNPISGHATLYWYQQILGQGPKLLIQFQNNGVVDDSQLPKDRFSAERLKGVDSTLKIQPAKLEDSAVYLCASSWGGAGVGEQYFGPGTRLTVT.

The J gene is TRBJ2-5, the V gene TRBV11-2, with D possibly matching TRBD2 (5 bases). The CDR3 loop spans 14 amino acids. From germline, CDR1 is SGHAT and CDR2 FQNNGV. V dropped 2 bases and J dropped 2 bases, with 9 bases sitting between them. CDR3 loop: CASSLSGDQETQYF. The CDR3 DNA follows: TGTGCCAGCAGCTTAAGCGGAGATCAAGAGACCCAGTACTTC.

V is TRBV6-2 or TRBV6-3 and J is TRBJ1-3, with TRBD1 matching over 8 bases. Germline V CDR1 and CDR2: MNHEY, SVGEGT. This CDR3 has 15 residues. V lost 4 bases to trimming and J lost 3 bases; unmatched junction nucleotides: 5. In nucleotides, the CDR3 is TGTGCCAGCAGTTCTGGACAGGGAGGTGGAAACACCATATATTTT. Residues: CASSSGQGGGNTIYF.

This sequence joins TRBV3-1 (or the pseudogene TRBV3-2) and TRBJ1-2, with D tentatively TRBD1 (5 bases). The V gene lost 6 bases and the J gene lost 4 bases, with 12 bases spanning the gap. Germline V gene lookup returns CDR1 LGHDT and CDR2 YNNKEL (reference sequence). CDR3 length equals 13 residues. CDR3 nucleotide sequence: TGTGCCAGCAGGTCCGGTGGGGCCTATGGCTACACCTTC. It is translated as CASRSGGAYGYTF.

This chain connects TRBV7-9 to TRBJ2-7; D is possibly TRBD1 (5 bases). The CDR3 covers 13 residues. Germline CDR1 is SEHNR and CDR2 is FQNEAQ (reference sequence). V lost 2 bases and J lost 6, with 11 bases in between. The CDR3 loop is CASSLQGLGEQYF. CDR3 nucleotide sequence: TGTGCCAGCAGCTTACAGGGTCTCGGCGAGCAGTACTTC.

The rearrangement links TRBV9 to TRBJ2-3; possibly TRBD1 for D (5 bases). The V end lost 1 base, the J end lost 3 bases, and 9 bases lay between the germline ends. Germline V gene data show CDR1 as SGDLS and CDR2 as YYNGEE. This CDR3 region has 14 residues. Here the CDR3 DNA reads TGTGCCAGCAGCGTATCCAGGGAAACAGATACGCAGTATTTT. Translated: CASSVSRETDTQYF.

This chain uses TRBV10-1 with TRBJ1-6, with TRBD1 matching 7 bases. Germline V gene lookup returns CDR1 WNHNN and CDR2 SYGVQD (reference sequence). This CDR3 spans 15 amino acids. V lost 7 bases to trimming and J lost 4 bases; unmatched junction nucleotides: 7. In DNA, the CDR3 is TGCGCCAGCAATTTGGTGGGACAGTATAATTCACCCCTCCACTTT. Translating gives CASNLVGQYNSPLHF.

The chain carries TRBV5-1 and TRBJ1-6, with D unclear. This CDR3 spans 14 amino acids. The V gene's germline CDR1 is SGHRS and CDR2 YFSETQ. Trimming left V 2 bases short and J 10 bases short, with 13 bases between. CDR3 sequence (DNA): TGCGCCAGCAGCTTCTCCGGGGAAGGGTCACCCCTCCACTTT. This translates into CASSFSGEGSPLHF.

The rearrangement links TRBV30 to TRBJ1-4; D is perhaps TRBD1 (5 bases). Germline V lookup: CDR1 GTSNPN, CDR2 SVGIG (reference sequence). Deletions cut 3 bases from V and 10 bases from J, with 18 bases between. CDR3 length equals 14 residues. CDR3 sequence: CAWRHLGGIGKLFF. For the CDR3, the DNA is TGTGCCTGGAGGCACCTCGGGGGGATTGGAAAACTGTTTTTT.

V is TRBV11-3 and J is TRBJ2-5, with TRBD2 identical over 8 bases. CDR1 and CDR2 from the germline V gene are SGHNT and YENEEA. This CDR3 contains 14 residues. The ends lost 5 bases at V and 4 bases at J; junction bases unmatched: 6. Here the CDR3 reads CASSATSGRETQYF. CDR3 in DNA: TGTGCCAGCAGCGCGACGAGCGGGAGAGAGACCCAGTACTTC.

The J gene is TRBJ2-3, the V gene TRBV9; TRBD2 aligns across 12 bases. The CDR3 has 15 amino acids. Germline V lookup: CDR1 SGDLS, CDR2 YYNGEE. Unmatched junction bases numbered 4, after V lost 4 bases and J lost 4 bases. Written as DNA, the CDR3 is TGTGCCAGCAGCCCGAGACTAGCGGGGGCAGATACGCAGTATTTT. Translating gives CASSPRLAGADTQYF.

This clone was observed once. The chain joins TRBV5-5 to TRBJ1-3; D may be TRBD1 (5 bases). Trimming pared 0 bases from V and 3 bases from J, leaving 16 bases between. Germline CDR1 reads SGHKS; CDR2 reads YYEKEE (reference sequence). The CDR3 covers 17 residues. The CDR3: CASSLARRGTDGNTIYF. In DNA, the CDR3 is TGTGCCAGCAGCTTGGCCCGAAGAGGGACTGATGGAAACACCATATATTTT.

This rearrangement joins TRBV29-1 to TRBJ1-2; TRBD1 matches 7 bases. The trim removed 6 bases at V and 2 bases at J, leaving 9 bases unmatched. The V gene's germline CDR1 is SQVTM and CDR2 ANQGSEA. The CDR3 has 14 residues. The CDR3 DNA reads as TGCAGCGTGCCCGCCAGGGACAGAAACTATGGCTACACCTTC. Translating it yields CSVPARDRNYGYTF.

The V call is TRBV5-4, the J call TRBJ1-1, with D possibly TRBD1 on 5 matching bases. This CDR3 is 16 amino acids long. Trimming stripped 2 bases from V and 5 bases from J, with 19 bases between. Germline V gene data show CDR1 as SGHNT and CDR2 as YYREEE (reference sequence). The CDR3, as DNA: TGTGCCAGCAGCTTCCCTCATTTAGGGGTGGGGACTGAAGCTTTCTTT. Translating gives CASSFPHLGVGTEAFF. The full variable domain, its missing parts supplied by reference TRBV5-4 and TRBJ1-1, is ETGVTQSPTHLIKTRGQQVTLRCSSQSGHNTVSWYQQALGQGPQFIFQYYREEENGRGNFPPRFSGLQFPNYSSELNVNALELDDSALYLCASSFPHLGVGTEAFFGQGTRLTVV.

This clone was counted a single time. The chain uses TRBV9 and TRBJ1-6; possibly TRBD1 for D (5 bases). Between the trimmed V and J ends, which lost 3 bases and 8 bases, there was a span of 18 bases. The CDR3 is 16 residues long. Germline-derived CDR1 and CDR2 are SGDLS and YYNGEE. The CDR3 region is CASSATLTEIDSPLHF. The CDR3 region has the DNA TGTGCCAGCAGCGCTACATTGACAGAAATTGATTCACCCCTCCACTTT.

The V call is TRBV9, the J call TRBJ2-1; D call uncertain. Germline lookup yields CDR1 SGDLS and CDR2 YYNGEE. This CDR3 has 15 amino acids. Trimming cost V 0 bases and J 1 base, with 8 bases left between them. Written as DNA, the CDR3 is TGTGCCAGCAGCGTAGCTACTTGGTCCTACAATGAGCAGTTCTTC. It specifies CASSVATWSYNEQFF.